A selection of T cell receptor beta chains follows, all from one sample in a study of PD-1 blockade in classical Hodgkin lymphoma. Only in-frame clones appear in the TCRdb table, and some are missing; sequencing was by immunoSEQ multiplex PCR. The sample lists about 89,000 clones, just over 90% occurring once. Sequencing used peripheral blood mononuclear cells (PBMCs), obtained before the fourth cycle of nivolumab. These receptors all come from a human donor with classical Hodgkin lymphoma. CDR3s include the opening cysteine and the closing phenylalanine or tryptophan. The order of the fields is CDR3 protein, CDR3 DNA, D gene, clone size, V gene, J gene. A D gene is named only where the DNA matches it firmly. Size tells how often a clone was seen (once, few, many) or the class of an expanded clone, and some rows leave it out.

CDR3: CASSPNRGSTGELFF
DNA: TGCGCCAGCAGCCCAAACAGGGGTTCCACCGGGGAGCTGTTTTTT
D: TRBD1
size: .
V: TRBV5-1
J: TRBJ2-2

CDR3: CASQGVAQETQYF
DNA: TGTGCCAGCCAAGGGGTGGCCCAAGAGACCCAGTACTTC
D: .
size: .
V: TRBV6-1
J: TRBJ2-5

CDR3: CASSSVAKQETQYF
DNA: TGTGCCAGCTCATCCGTGGCTAAGCAAGAGACCCAGTACTTC
D: .
size: .
V: TRBV11-2
J: TRBJ2-5

CDR3: CASSPAGVSSYEQYF
DNA: TGTGCCAGCAGCCCCGCGGGGGTTAGCTCCTACGAGCAGTACTTC
D: TRBD2
size: once
V: TRBV9
J: TRBJ2-7

CDR3: CASSPRDGYNEQFF
DNA: TGTGCCAGCAGTCCCCGGGACGGCTACAATGAGCAGTTCTTC
D: .
size: .
V: TRBV6-1
J: TRBJ2-1

CDR3: CASSVGGGSYGYTF
DNA: TGTGCCAGCAGCGTAGGCGGAGGTAGCTATGGCTACACCTTC
D: .
size: .
V: TRBV9
J: TRBJ1-2

CDR3: CASSLTEVFRPQHF
DNA: TGTGCCAGCAGCTTAACAGAGGTTTTTCGGCCCCAGCATTTT
D: .
size: .
V: TRBV7-2
J: TRBJ1-5

CDR3: CSVELGGLETQYF
DNA: TGCAGCGTTGAACTAGGGGGCCTAGAGACCCAGTACTTC
D: TRBD1
size: .
V: TRBV29-1
J: TRBJ2-5

CDR3: CASSLARGNDFGNQPQHF
DNA: TGTGCCAGCAGCTTAGCGCGAGGGAACGATTTCGGCAATCAGCCCCAGCATTTT
D: .
size: .
V: TRBV7-8
J: TRBJ1-5

CDR3: CASSLSGHYNEQFF
DNA: TGTGCCAGCAGTTTATCAGGACACTACAATGAGCAGTTCTTC
D: .
size: .
V: TRBV27
J: TRBJ2-1

CDR3: CASSQWGQGVGDEQFF
DNA: TGTGCCAGCAGCCAGTGGGGACAGGGGGTGGGAGATGAGCAGTTCTTC
D: TRBD1
size: .
V: TRBV5-6
J: TRBJ2-1

CDR3: CASSQERGLETQYF
DNA: TGCGCCAGCAGCCAAGAAAGGGGGCTGGAGACCCAGTACTTC
D: TRBD1
size: few
V: TRBV4-1
J: TRBJ2-5

CDR3: CASSLQGHSPLHF
DNA: TGTGCCAGCAGCTTACAGGGACATTCACCCCTCCACTTT
D: .
size: few
V: TRBV7-9
J: TRBJ1-6

CDR3: CASSPTGGEAFF
DNA: TGTGCCAGCAGCCCAACGGGGGGTGAAGCTTTCTTT
D: .
size: .
V: TRBV11-2
J: TRBJ1-1

CDR3: CASSFAAKNTEAFF
DNA: TGTGCCAGCAGCTTTGCAGCAAAGAACACTGAAGCTTTCTTT
D: .
size: .
V: TRBV7-8
J: TRBJ1-1

CDR3: CASRMGGSYGYTF
DNA: TGTGCCAGCAGGATGGGGGGGAGCTATGGCTACACCTTC
D: .
size: .
V: TRBV28
J: TRBJ1-2

CDR3: CASLGTGLTGGYTF
DNA: TGTGCCAGCCTAGGGACAGGGCTGACTGGTGGCTACACCTTC
D: TRBD1
size: .
V: TRBV27
J: TRBJ1-2

CDR3: CASSRGRKETQYF
DNA: TGTGCCAGCAGTAGGGGACGTAAAGAGACCCAGTACTTC
D: .
size: .
V: TRBV27
J: TRBJ2-5

CDR3: CAWGANLNEQFF
DNA: TGTGCCTGGGGGGCAAACCTCAATGAGCAGTTCTTC
D: .
size: .
V: TRBV30
J: TRBJ2-1

CDR3: CAWSRAESGYTF
DNA: TGTGCCTGGAGTCGGGCGGAGAGTGGCTACACCTTC
D: .
size: .
V: TRBV30
J: TRBJ1-2

CDR3: CASSVGGAGTEAFF
DNA: TGTGCCAGCAGCGTAGGGGGGGCGGGCACTGAAGCTTTCTTT
D: .
size: once
V: TRBV9
J: TRBJ1-1

CDR3: CASSPRQGSPGANVLTF
DNA: TGTGCCAGCAGCCCTCGACAGGGTAGCCCTGGGGCCAACGTCCTGACTTTC
D: TRBD1
size: .
V: TRBV11-2
J: TRBJ2-6

CDR3: CASSYSIGGQPQHF
DNA: TGTGCCAGCAGTTACTCGATAGGGGGTCAGCCCCAGCATTTT
D: .
size: few
V: TRBV6-5
J: TRBJ1-5

CDR3: CASSFDTGGLNSPLHF
DNA: TGTGCCAGCAGCTTCGACACAGGGGGTCTGAATTCACCCCTCCACTTT
D: TRBD1
size: .
V: TRBV5-4
J: TRBJ1-6

CDR3: CSARQGTEAFF
DNA: TGCAGTGCTAGGCAGGGTACTGAAGCTTTCTTT
D: .
size: .
V: TRBV20-1
J: TRBJ1-1

CDR3: CASSYGSFYGYTF
DNA: TGTGCCAGCAGCTATGGCAGCTTCTATGGCTACACCTTC
D: .
size: .
V: TRBV7-9
J: TRBJ1-2

CDR3: CASNKQPQETQYF
DNA: TGCGCCAGCAACAAACAACCCCAAGAGACCCAGTACTTC
D: .
size: .
V: TRBV5-1
J: TRBJ2-5

CDR3: CASSLAGNTIYF
DNA: TGTGCCAGCAGTTTAGCTGGAAACACCATATATTTT
D: .
size: .
V: TRBV28
J: TRBJ1-3

CDR3: CASSIGQGWEETQYF
DNA: TGTGCCAGCAGCATAGGACAGGGGTGGGAAGAGACCCAGTACTTC
D: TRBD1
size: .
V: TRBV9
J: TRBJ2-5

CDR3: CASSQDRTVYYEQYF
DNA: TGCGCCAGCAGCCAAGATCGGACAGTTTACTACGAGCAGTACTTC
D: .
size: .
V: TRBV4-3
J: TRBJ2-7

CDR3: CAISPGGAGNQPQHF
DNA: TGTGCCATCAGCCCGGGGGGGGCCGGCAATCAGCCCCAGCATTTT
D: .
size: once
V: TRBV10-3
J: TRBJ1-5

CDR3: CASSPAWGSQASGGYTF
DNA: TGTGCCAGCAGCCCTGCCTGGGGGTCACAGGCTAGCGGTGGCTACACCTTC
D: .
size: .
V: TRBV7-9
J: TRBJ1-2

CDR3: CASSSMGQDSNQPQHF
DNA: TGTGCCAGCAGCTCTATGGGACAGGACAGCAATCAGCCCCAGCATTTT
D: TRBD1
size: .
V: TRBV5-6
J: TRBJ1-5

CDR3: CASSQDSDWSQPQHF
DNA: TGCGCCAGCAGCCAAGATTCCGATTGGAGTCAGCCCCAGCATTTT
D: .
size: .
V: TRBV4-1
J: TRBJ1-5

CDR3: CASSQSGRINTEAFF
DNA: TGCGCCAGCAGTCAATCGGGGCGGATCAACACTGAAGCTTTCTTT
D: .
size: .
V: TRBV23-1
J: TRBJ1-1

CDR3: CASRLSGYGQRTEAFF
DNA: TGCGCCAGCCGACTCAGCGGGTATGGGCAGAGGACTGAAGCTTTCTTT
D: .
size: .
V: TRBV4-3
J: TRBJ1-1

CDR3: CASSSTGAMNTEAFF
DNA: TGTGCCAGCAGCTCTACGGGGGCCATGAACACTGAAGCTTTCTTT
D: .
size: .
V: TRBV7-9
J: TRBJ1-1

CDR3: CASSVLAGGETQYF
DNA: TGTGCCAGCAGTGTCCTCGCCGGGGGAGAGACCCAGTACTTC
D: .
size: .
V: TRBV6-1
J: TRBJ2-5

CDR3: CSVEEFQGFGDGYTF
DNA: TGCAGCGTTGAGGAATTTCAGGGCTTCGGAGATGGCTACACCTTC
D: .
size: .
V: TRBV29-1
J: TRBJ1-2

CDR3: CASSSLAGDNEQFF
DNA: TGTGCCAGCAGTTCATTAGCGGGGGACAATGAGCAGTTCTTC
D: TRBD2
size: .
V: TRBV27
J: TRBJ2-1

CDR3: CASSYYFGYEQFF
DNA: TGTGCCAGCAGCTACTACTTCGGTTATGAGCAGTTCTTC
D: .
size: .
V: TRBV7-3
J: TRBJ2-1

CDR3: CASSPRSGAANTEAFF
DNA: TGTGCCAGCAGCCCACGTTCGGGGGCGGCGAACACTGAAGCTTTCTTT
D: .
size: .
V: TRBV5-5
J: TRBJ1-1

CDR3: CASNPWGGDTEAFF
DNA: TGTGCCAGCAACCCATGGGGCGGTGACACTGAAGCTTTCTTT
D: .
size: .
V: TRBV5-6
J: TRBJ1-1

CDR3: CASSKVGRLGIPDTQYF
DNA: TGTGCCAGCAGCAAAGTAGGGCGGCTGGGTATACCAGATACGCAGTATTTT
D: .
size: .
V: TRBV21-1
J: TRBJ2-3

CDR3: CASSNLREIEAFF
DNA: TGTGCCAGCAGCAACCTCCGGGAGATTGAAGCTTTCTTT
D: .
size: .
V: TRBV7-2
J: TRBJ1-1

CDR3: CASKGQVVNQPQHF
DNA: TGTGCCAGCAAAGGACAGGTCGTGAATCAGCCCCAGCATTTT
D: TRBD1
size: .
V: TRBV5-8
J: TRBJ1-5

CDR3: CASSFTARQLTEAFF
DNA: TGCGCCAGCAGCTTTACGGCCCGGCAGCTTACTGAAGCTTTCTTT
D: .
size: .
V: TRBV4-3
J: TRBJ1-1

CDR3: CASRLAVYYNEQFF
DNA: TGTGCCAGCAGACTAGCGGTCTATTACAATGAGCAGTTCTTC
D: TRBD2
size: .
V: TRBV7-2
J: TRBJ2-1

CDR3: CASSLGPWANYGYTF
DNA: TGCGCCAGCAGCCTGGGACCTTGGGCCAACTATGGCTACACCTTC
D: .
size: .
V: TRBV5-1
J: TRBJ1-2

CDR3: CASSLAGTGSYEQYF
DNA: TGTGCCAGCAGCTTAGCGGGGACAGGGAGCTACGAGCAGTACTTC
D: TRBD1
size: .
V: TRBV7-9
J: TRBJ2-7

CDR3: CASSSLVRDSSNEKLFF
DNA: TGTGCCAGCAGCTCCTTGGTCAGGGATTCTTCTAATGAAAAACTGTTTTTT
D: .
size: .
V: TRBV5-6
J: TRBJ1-4

CDR3: CAWSGWGQNEKLFF
DNA: TGTGCCTGGAGTGGCTGGGGACAGAATGAAAAACTGTTTTTT
D: TRBD1
size: .
V: TRBV30
J: TRBJ1-4

CDR3: CASSSGLAGGYEQYF
DNA: TGTGCCAGCAGCTCGGGACTAGCGGGGGGGTACGAGCAGTACTTC
D: TRBD2
size: once
V: TRBV13
J: TRBJ2-7

CDR3: CASSSLFEQYF
DNA: TGTGCCAGTAGTTCACTATTCGAGCAGTACTTC
D: .
size: .
V: TRBV19
J: TRBJ2-7

CDR3: CASSPLGVTEQYF
DNA: TGTGCCAGCAGTCCCTTAGGAGTAACCGAGCAGTACTTC
D: .
size: .
V: TRBV27
J: TRBJ2-7

CDR3: CASSFYFSNTEAFF
DNA: TGCGCCAGCAGCTTTTATTTTTCGAACACTGAAGCTTTCTTT
D: .
size: .
V: TRBV5-1
J: TRBJ1-1

CDR3: CASSLEEGAGTEAFF
DNA: TGTGCCAGTAGTCTCGAGGAGGGGGCAGGGACTGAAGCTTTCTTT
D: TRBD1
size: .
V: TRBV19
J: TRBJ1-1

CDR3: CASSFFRGQEQYF
DNA: TGCGCCAGCAGCTTTTTCAGGGGGCAAGAGCAGTACTTC
D: TRBD1
size: .
V: TRBV5-1
J: TRBJ2-7

CDR3: CAWSSGGGTDTQYF
DNA: TGTGCCTGGAGTTCGGGCGGGGGCACAGATACGCAGTATTTT
D: .
size: .
V: TRBV30
J: TRBJ2-3

CDR3: CASSASNRGLHF
DNA: TGTGCCAGCAGTGCCTCCAACAGGGGGCTCCACTTT
D: TRBD1
size: .
V: TRBV6-5
J: TRBJ1-6